This T cell receptor beta chain was documented in a study of blood T cell repertoires in COVID-19. Recovered Cohort 3 donors showed two negative PCRs, clearance, or symptom resolution. The V gene's germline CDR1 is SGHAT and CDR2 FQNNGV. The ends were cut back, 2 bases at V and 6 bases at J, with 13 bases in the middle. The length of the CDR3 is 15 residues. Generated by immunoSEQ multiplex PCR, the TCRdb table keeps only in-frame clones and is missing some. This table has some 200,000 clones, 88% appearing once. This sequence was found in a woman under 40 who had recovered from COVID-19. Sequencing was carried out using PBMCs or T cells enriched from blood (not recorded which). This rearrangement joins TRBV11-2 to TRBJ1-4; TRBD1 is a possible D gene (6 bases). The CDR3 sequence is CASSLRPGEYEKLFF. In DNA, the CDR3 is TGTGCCAGCAGCTTACGGCCAGGGGAATATGAAAAACTGTTTTTT.